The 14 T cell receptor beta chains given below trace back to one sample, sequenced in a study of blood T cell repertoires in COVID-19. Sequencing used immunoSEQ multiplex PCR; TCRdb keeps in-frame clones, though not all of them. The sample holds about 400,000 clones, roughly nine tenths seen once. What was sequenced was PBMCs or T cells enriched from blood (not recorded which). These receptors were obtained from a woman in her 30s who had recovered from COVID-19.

This chain's CDR3 is CASRISGSLYEQYF. DNA for the CDR3: TGCGCCAGCCGTATTAGCGGGAGTCTCTACGAGCAGTACTTC. The chain combines TRBV5-1 with TRBJ2-7, with TRBD2 matching 9 bases. The CDR3 runs 14 residues. V lost 7 bases, J lost 3 bases, and 8 bases stayed unmatched. Germline-derived CDR1 and CDR2 are SGHRS and YFSETQ.

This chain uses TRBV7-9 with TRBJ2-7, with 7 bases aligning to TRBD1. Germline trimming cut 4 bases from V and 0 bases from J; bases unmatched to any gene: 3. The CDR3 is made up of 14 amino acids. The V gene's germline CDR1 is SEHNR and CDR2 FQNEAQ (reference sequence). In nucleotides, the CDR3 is TGTGCCAGCAGCTCCGACAGGGACTCCTACGAGCAGTACTTC. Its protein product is CASSSDRDSYEQYF. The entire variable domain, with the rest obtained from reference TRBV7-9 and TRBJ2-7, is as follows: DTGVSQNPRHKITKRGQNVTFRCDPISEHNRLYWYRQTLGQGPEFLTYFQNEAQLEKSRLLSDRFSAERPKGSFSTLEIQRTEQGDSAMYLCASSSDRDSYEQYFGPGTRLTVT.

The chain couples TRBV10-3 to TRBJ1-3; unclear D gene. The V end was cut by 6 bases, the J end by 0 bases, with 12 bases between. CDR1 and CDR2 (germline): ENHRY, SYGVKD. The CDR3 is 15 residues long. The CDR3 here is CAISSQRDSGNTIYF. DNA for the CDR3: TGTGCCATCAGCAGTCAGAGGGACTCTGGAAACACCATATATTTT.

In DNA, the CDR3 is TGTGCCAGCGGTCTAGGAGAGGGGCAGGGGAGCTATGGCTACACCTTC. Translated: CASGLGEGQGSYGYTF. The rearrangement links TRBV28 to TRBJ1-2; perhaps TRBD1 as D (6 bases). V was pared by 8 bases and J by 4 bases, with 23 bases between. The CDR3 has 16 amino acids. The germline V gene encodes CDR1 MDHEN and CDR2 SYDVKM.

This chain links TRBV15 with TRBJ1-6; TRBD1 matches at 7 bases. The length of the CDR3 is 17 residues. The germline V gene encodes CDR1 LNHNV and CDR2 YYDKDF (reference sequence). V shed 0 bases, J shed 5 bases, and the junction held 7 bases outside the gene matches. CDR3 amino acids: CATSRDSRQGNNSPLHF. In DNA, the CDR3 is TGTGCCACCAGCAGAGATTCGCGACAGGGAAATAATTCACCCCTCCACTTT.

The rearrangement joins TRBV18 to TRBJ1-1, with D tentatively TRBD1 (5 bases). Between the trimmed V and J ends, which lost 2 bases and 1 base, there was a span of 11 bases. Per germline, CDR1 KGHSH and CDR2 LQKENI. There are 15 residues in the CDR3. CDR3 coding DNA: TGTGCCAGCTCACCATCAGGACATTCGAACACTGAAGCTTTCTTT. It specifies CASSPSGHSNTEAFF.

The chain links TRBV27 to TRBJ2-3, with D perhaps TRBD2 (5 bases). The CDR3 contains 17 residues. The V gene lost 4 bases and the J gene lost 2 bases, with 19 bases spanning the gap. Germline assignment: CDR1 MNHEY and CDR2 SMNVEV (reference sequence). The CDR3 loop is CASSYHLTGSTTDTQYF. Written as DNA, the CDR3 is TGTGCCAGCAGTTATCATTTGACGGGGTCAACCACAGATACGCAGTATTTT.

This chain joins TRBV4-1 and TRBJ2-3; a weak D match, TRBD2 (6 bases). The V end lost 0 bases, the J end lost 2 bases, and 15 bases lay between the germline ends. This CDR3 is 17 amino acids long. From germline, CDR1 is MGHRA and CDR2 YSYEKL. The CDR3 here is CASSQDWRVRDTDTQYF. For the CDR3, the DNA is TGCGCCAGCAGCCAAGACTGGAGGGTTAGGGACACAGATACGCAGTATTTT.

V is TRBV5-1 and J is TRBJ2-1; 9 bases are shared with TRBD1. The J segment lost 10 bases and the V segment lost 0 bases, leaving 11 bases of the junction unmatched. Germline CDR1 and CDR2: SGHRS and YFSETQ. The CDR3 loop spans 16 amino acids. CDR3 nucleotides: TGCGCCAGCAGCTTGGCCATTGGACAGGGGAACGGGGAGCAGTTCTTC. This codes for CASSLAIGQGNGEQFF.

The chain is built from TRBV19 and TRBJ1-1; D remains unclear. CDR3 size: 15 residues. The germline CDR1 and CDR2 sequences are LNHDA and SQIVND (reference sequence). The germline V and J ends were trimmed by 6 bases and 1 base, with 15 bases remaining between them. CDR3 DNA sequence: TGTGCCAGTAGCCGATCCCGGGGTTCGAACACTGAAGCTTTCTTT. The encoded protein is CASSRSRGSNTEAFF.

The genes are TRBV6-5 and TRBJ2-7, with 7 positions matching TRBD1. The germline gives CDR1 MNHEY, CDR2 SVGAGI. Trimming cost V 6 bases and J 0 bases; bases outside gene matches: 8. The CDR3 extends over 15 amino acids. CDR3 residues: CASRPQTGSSYEQYF. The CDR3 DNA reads TGTGCCAGCAGACCTCAGACAGGGAGCTCCTACGAGCAGTACTTC.

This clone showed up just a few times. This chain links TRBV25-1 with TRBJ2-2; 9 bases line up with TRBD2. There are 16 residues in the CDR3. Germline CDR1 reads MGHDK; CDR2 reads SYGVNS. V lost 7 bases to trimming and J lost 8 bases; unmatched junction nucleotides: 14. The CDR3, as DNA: TGTGCCAGCAAGGGGGGGCTAGCGGGATCCCAGGGGGAGCTGTTTTTT. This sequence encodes CASKGGLAGSQGELFF.

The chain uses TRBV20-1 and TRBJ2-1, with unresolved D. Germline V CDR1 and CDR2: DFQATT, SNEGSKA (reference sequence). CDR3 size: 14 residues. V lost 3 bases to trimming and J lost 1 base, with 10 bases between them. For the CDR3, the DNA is TGCAGTGCTAGTGAGGCCACGTCCTACAATGAGCAGTTCTTC. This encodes CSASEATSYNEQFF.

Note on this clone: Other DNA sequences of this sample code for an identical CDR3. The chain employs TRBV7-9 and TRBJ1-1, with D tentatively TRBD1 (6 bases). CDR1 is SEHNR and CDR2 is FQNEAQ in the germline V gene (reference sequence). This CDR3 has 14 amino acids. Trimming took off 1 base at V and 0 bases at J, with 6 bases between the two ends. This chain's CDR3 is CASSLEGVNTEAFF. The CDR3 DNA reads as TGTGCCAGCAGCTTAGAGGGGGTGAACACTGAAGCTTTCTTT. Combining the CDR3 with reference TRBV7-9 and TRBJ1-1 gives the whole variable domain DTGVSQNPRHKITKRGQNVTFRCDPISEHNRLYWYRQTLGQGPEFLTYFQNEAQLEKSRLLSDRFSAERPKGSFSTLEIQRTEQGDSAMYLCASSLEGVNTEAFFGQGTRLTVV.